This T cell receptor (beta chain) was captured by sequencing in a study of blood T cell repertoires in COVID-19. This clone was detected only a few times. Sequencing was performed with immunoSEQ multiplex PCR; in TCRdb, only in-frame clones are kept and a portion is missing. The sample shows 200,000 to 250,000 clones, 84% of them seen only once. The sample was peripheral blood. This clonotype was sampled from a woman between 50 and 59 years old with active or convalescent COVID-19.

CDR3 region: CASTGSVDEQYF. The CDR3 nucleotides read TGCGCCAGCACAGGATCGGTCGACGAGCAGTACTTC. The chain recombines TRBV5-1 with TRBJ2-7, with no clear D. Germline CDR1 and CDR2: SGHRS and YFSETQ. The CDR3 loop spans 12 amino acids. V was pared by 6 bases and J by 5 bases, with 12 bases between.